The 10 T cell receptor beta chains below come from one sample, sequenced in a study of OX40 agonist ivuxolimab in advanced cancers. The method was immunoSEQ multiplex PCR; TCRdb's version includes in-frame clones alone and lacks a portion of them. The profile shows 16,000 or so clones, around nine tenths of them singletons. The source material was CD4+ or CD8+ T cells sorted from blood, sampled in a trial of the OX40 agonist ivuxolimab. The origin of the receptors is an adult with an advanced solid tumor such as melanoma, head and neck, liver or kidney cancer.

As for this clone: This same CDR3 is encoded by further DNA sequences in the sample. J is TRBJ2-7 and V is TRBV29-1; no clear D. Germline V gene sequence: CDR1 SQVTM, CDR2 ANQGSEA. The CDR3 is made up of 13 amino acids. V was pared by 2 bases and J by 0 bases, with 8 bases between. CDR3 bases: TGCAGCGTTGAAAGGACGGGCTCCTACGAGCAGTACTTC. Residues: CSVERTGSYEQYF.

The rearrangement joins TRBV19 to TRBJ2-7; 8 positions match TRBD2. The CDR3 consists of 13 residues. Germline values: CDR1 LNHDA, CDR2 SQIVND (reference sequence). The ends lost 10 bases at V and 3 bases at J; junction bases unmatched: 8. The CDR3 DNA sequence: TGTGCCACCAAACTCAGCGGGAGCTACGAGCAGTACTTC. The encoded protein is CATKLSGSYEQYF.

The count of this clone is one. The gene calls are TRBV29-1 and TRBJ2-5; TRBD2 aligns across 7 bases. Germline CDR1 is SQVTM and CDR2 is ANQGSEA. The length of the CDR3 is 13 residues. V shed 7 bases and J 3 bases; nucleotides not matched to a gene: 8. The CDR3 loop reads CSAVGGGKETQYF. The CDR3 DNA sequence: TGCAGCGCTGTGGGGGGAGGGAAAGAGACCCAGTACTTC.

This chain joins TRBV21-1 and TRBJ2-1; the table's D call, TRBD2, was not checked against the DNA. TRBV21-1 is recorded as a pseudogene. The length of the CDR3 is 15 residues. CDR3 DNA sequence: TGTGCCAGTCTCATATTTCCCCGGGAGGATAATGAGCAGTTCTTC. Protein sequence: CASLIFPREDNEQFF.

The chain joins TRBV9 to TRBJ2-5; maybe TRBD2 (5 bases). Germline lookup yields CDR1 SGDLS and CDR2 YYNGEE. This CDR3 has 15 residues. Trimming stripped 3 bases from V and 2 bases from J, with 14 bases between. The CDR3 DNA sequence: TGTGCCAGCAGCGGAAGGGAGCGACGGCAAGAGACCCAGTACTTC. It is translated as CASSGRERRQETQYF. Combining the CDR3 with reference TRBV9 and TRBJ2-5 gives the whole variable domain DSGVTQTPKHLITATGQRVTLRCSPRSGDLSVYWYQQSLDQGLQFLIQYYNGEERAKGNILERFSAQQFPDLHSELNLSSLELGDSALYFCASSGRERRQETQYFGPGTRLLVL.

This clone was counted between two and nine times. The V and J genes are TRBV6-5 and TRBJ2-7; 8 bases align to TRBD1. The CDR3 sequence is 15 residues long. Trimming took 5 bases from V and 6 from J; bases not matched to a gene: 12. From germline, CDR1 is MNHEY and CDR2 SVGAGI. The CDR3, as DNA: TGTGCCAGCAGTCCCCAACAGGGGGGTATCGCCGAGCAGTACTTC. Translation: CASSPQQGGIAEQYF.

V usage is TRBV5-6 and J usage is TRBJ1-2; 7 positions agree with TRBD1. This CDR3 is built from 15 residues. The germline V gene encodes CDR1 SGHDT and CDR2 YYEEEE. V gave up 5 bases and J gave up 6 bases; unmatched junction bases: 13. The CDR3 sequence: CASRHDATGFNGYTF. In DNA, the CDR3 is TGTGCCAGCAGACACGATGCGACAGGGTTTAATGGCTACACCTTC.

This clone has just one count. The chain combines TRBV18 with TRBJ2-2; 7 positions agree with TRBD1. This CDR3 region has 19 residues. Germline assignment: CDR1 KGHSH and CDR2 LQKENI. The V segment lost 0 bases and the J segment 0 bases; nucleotides outside the gene matches: 10. The CDR3 sequence: CASSPPLARQGTNTGELFF. For the CDR3, the DNA is TGTGCCAGCTCACCACCGTTGGCTAGACAGGGAACGAACACCGGGGAGCTGTTTTTT. The full variable domain, completed using reference TRBV18 and TRBJ2-2, is NAGVMQNPRHLVRRRGQEARLRCSPMKGHSHVYWYRQLPEEGLKFMVYLQKENIIDESGMPKERFSAEFPKEGPSILRIQQVVRGDSAAYFCASSPPLARQGTNTGELFFGEGSRLTVL.

The chain uses TRBV5-1 and TRBJ2-5; D remains unclear. V was clipped by 1 base and J by 3 bases, with 13 bases between them. The CDR3 loop spans 15 amino acids. CDR1 SGHRS and CDR2 YFSETQ come from the germline V gene. The DNA of the CDR3 is TGCGCCAGCAGCTTGATGTTAGGGCTCGAAGAGACCCAGTACTTC. Amino acid sequence: CASSLMLGLEETQYF.

This clone has only one observation. The rearrangement joins TRBV29-1 to TRBJ1-4, with a tentative D call TRBD1 (6 bases). The CDR3 runs 13 residues. The germline V gene has CDR1 SQVTM and CDR2 ANQGSEA. The germline V and J ends were trimmed by 6 bases and 8 bases, with 16 bases remaining between them. The CDR3 region is CSVGWGQGEKLFF. The CDR3 DNA sequence: TGCAGCGTCGGGTGGGGGCAGGGGGAAAAACTGTTTTTT.